One sample yielded the 7 T cell receptor beta chains listed below, sequenced in a study of OX40 agonist ivuxolimab in advanced cancers. Sequenced by immunoSEQ multiplex PCR; TCRdb stores in-frame clones only, minus some. Among 70,000 to 95,000 clones listed, around 94% were seen once. The material was CD4+ or CD8+ T cells sorted from blood, obtained in a trial of the OX40 agonist ivuxolimab. The receptors originated from an adult with an advanced solid tumor such as melanoma, head and neck, liver or kidney cancer.

The J gene is TRBJ1-4, the V gene TRBV11-2, with D possibly TRBD1 on 5 matching bases. Germline CDR1 is SGHAT and CDR2 is FQNNGV. The length of the CDR3 is 13 residues. V lost 6 bases, J lost 4 bases, and 9 bases lay in between. The CDR3 region has the DNA TGTGCCAGCAGTCAGGGAGGTAATGAAAAACTGTTTTTT. This translates into CASSQGGNEKLFF.

This clone was recorded only once. The V call is TRBV10-3, the J call TRBJ2-6; no firm D call. Trimming cost V 5 bases and J 0 bases, with 20 bases left between them. Germline V CDR1 and CDR2: ENHRY, SYGVKD. This CDR3 is 19 amino acids long. CDR3 loop: CAISSPTLDTSSGANVLTF. The CDR3 DNA follows: TGTGCCATCAGTTCTCCTACCCTTGACACTTCCTCTGGGGCCAACGTCCTGACTTTC.

The CDR3 is CASSIDGGIEAFF. CDR3 DNA sequence: TGTGCCAGTAGTATAGATGGGGGCATTGAAGCTTTCTTT. V is TRBV19 and J is TRBJ1-1; tentatively, D is TRBD1 (6 bases). The ends were cut back, 0 bases at V and 7 bases at J, with 9 bases in the middle. The CDR3 covers 13 residues. Per germline, CDR1 LNHDA and CDR2 SQIVND (reference sequence).

The chain recombines TRBV19 with TRBJ2-7; perhaps TRBD2 as D (5 bases). The germline V gene has CDR1 LNHDA and CDR2 SQIVND (reference sequence). The length of the CDR3 is 15 residues. V lost 3 bases and J 4 bases, leaving 16 bases between the germline ends. The CDR3 coding sequence is TGTGCCAGTAGTATTTCACCGGGATCCCCATACGAGCAGTACTTC. Translation gives CASSISPGSPYEQYF. The whole variable domain, remainder taken from reference TRBV19 and TRBJ2-7, is DGGITQSPKYLFRKEGQNVTLSCEQNLNHDAMYWYRQDPGQGLRLIYYSQIVNDFQKGDIAEGYSVSREKKESFPLTVTSAQKNPTAFYLCASSISPGSPYEQYFGPGTRLTVT.

The V gene is TRBV6-6, the J gene TRBJ2-7; D unclear. V lost 5 bases and J 4 bases, leaving 6 bases between the germline ends. From germline, CDR1 is MNHNY and CDR2 SVGAGI (reference sequence). This CDR3 contains 11 residues. This CDR3 reads CASSDNYEQYF. Written as DNA, the CDR3 is TGTGCCAGCAGTGACAATTACGAGCAGTACTTC.

The chain uses TRBV12-5 and TRBJ1-1; 9 nucleotides align to TRBD1. The CDR3 runs 19 residues. V trimming: 4 bases; J trimming: 0 bases; junction bases outside the gene matches: 15. Germline CDR1 and CDR2: LGHNT and FRNRAP. The chain's CDR3 is CASGWILTGGASMNTEAFF. In nucleotides, the CDR3 is TGTGCTAGTGGTTGGATACTAACAGGGGGCGCCTCCATGAACACTGAAGCTTTCTTT.

The V call is TRBV5-1, the J call TRBJ1-1; a weak D match, TRBD1 (5 bases). The V and J ends lost 5 bases and 5 bases respectively, with 13 bases between them. Per germline, CDR1 SGHRS and CDR2 YFSETQ. This CDR3 has 13 amino acids. The CDR3 DNA is TGCGCCAGCAGGGGAGGGGCGAGGACTGAAGCTTTCTTT. Protein: CASRGGARTEAFF.